This T cell receptor (beta chain) comes out of a study of cytomegalovirus exposure and HLA in healthy donors. As to this clone: Its matching antigen is unknown.

Only in-frame clones appear in the TCRdb table, and some are missing; sequencing was by immunoSEQ multiplex PCR. The sample includes under 300,000 clones, nearly 90% of them seen just once. Study outcomes and limitations: Associated with cytomegalovirus, according to the listing, were some 150 TCR beta chains.

The CDR3 has 12 amino acids. Germline lookup yields CDR1 SQVTM and CDR2 ANQGSEA. The ends were cut back, 1 base at V and 8 bases at J, with 8 bases in the middle. The sequenced material came from PBMCs. The V call is TRBV29-1, the J call TRBJ1-4; TRBD1 is a possible D gene (5 bases). This TCR derives from a woman younger than 35 in good health and CMV-seronegative. The CDR3 DNA is TGCAGCGTTGAAGGGGGCGAGGAAAAACTGTTTTTT. Protein: CSVEGGEEKLFF.